The 20 T cell receptor beta chains below were found in one sample sequenced in a study of blood T cell repertoires in COVID-19. Repertoires were generated with immunoSEQ multiplex PCR, while TCRdb's copy carries only in-frame clones and drops some. The data show over 250,000 clones, roughly nine tenths seen once. The sample consisted of PBMCs or T cells enriched from blood (not recorded which). Receptors originate from a man aged 55 to 70 who had recovered from COVID-19.

This rearrangement joins TRBV5-1 to TRBJ2-1; TRBD2 matches 12 bases. Germline CDR1 SGHRS, CDR2 YFSETQ. This CDR3 region has 17 residues. V was clipped by 4 bases and J by 9 bases; unmatched bases: 14. CDR3: CASSAAPLAGGLSEQFF. CDR3 nucleotide sequence: TGCGCCAGCAGCGCGGCCCCCCTAGCGGGGGGGCTTAGTGAGCAGTTCTTC.

The chain employs TRBV30 and TRBJ1-1, with 8 bases matching TRBD1. The CDR3 has 15 residues. Germline loops: CDR1 GTSNPN, CDR2 SVGIG (reference sequence). J lost 0 bases, V lost 3 bases, and 6 bases had no gene match. In DNA form, the CDR3 reads TGTGCCTGGAGAGGACAGGGTTTCATGAACACTGAAGCTTTCTTT. The encoded protein is CAWRGQGFMNTEAFF.

The V and J genes are TRBV4-1 and TRBJ1-2; 7 nucleotides line up with TRBD1. This CDR3 region has 14 residues. With 4 bases clipped from V and 3 bases from J, the junction kept 5 bases outside the gene matches. CDR1 and CDR2 (germline): MGHRA, YSYEKL. The CDR3 nucleotides are TGCGCCAGCAGCCGGCCGGGACAGCACTATGGCTACACCTTC. This codes for CASSRPGQHYGYTF.

This clone appeared a single time. V usage is TRBV20-1 and J usage is TRBJ2-1; possible D gene TRBD2, 6 bases. Germline V gives CDR1 DFQATT, CDR2 SNEGSKA (reference sequence). The CDR3 sequence is 14 residues long. V dropped 3 bases and J dropped 5 bases, with 14 bases sitting between them. The chain's CDR3 is CSASRSGSNNEQFF. In DNA form, the CDR3 reads TGCAGTGCTAGTAGAAGCGGGTCAAACAATGAGCAGTTCTTC.

The chain joins TRBV19 to TRBJ2-7; 10 bases map to TRBD1. This CDR3 has 15 residues. V shed 7 bases and J 0 bases; nucleotides not matched to a gene: 6. The V gene's germline CDR1 is LNHDA and CDR2 SQIVND (reference sequence). In nucleotides, the CDR3 is TGTGCCAGTACCCCGGGACAGGGGTCCTCCTACGAGCAGTACTTC. It translates to CASTPGQGSSYEQYF.

The chain carries TRBV7-9 and TRBJ1-4; D is unresolved. This CDR3 region has 13 residues. Looked up from germline, CDR1 is SEHNR and CDR2 is FQNEAQ (reference sequence). Trimming stripped 2 bases from V and 5 bases from J, with 6 bases between. CDR3 loop: CASSLSGNEKLFF. CDR3 sequence (DNA): TGTGCCAGCAGCTTATCGGGGAATGAAAAACTGTTTTTT.

The chain couples TRBV5-1 to TRBJ1-5; D possibly corresponds to TRBD1 (6 bases). The CDR3 runs 15 residues. Between the trimmed V and J ends, which lost 0 bases and 10 bases, there was a span of 17 bases. Germline V gene lookup returns CDR1 SGHRS and CDR2 YFSETQ. CDR3 region: CASSLVAGAGGPQHF. Here the CDR3 DNA reads TGCGCCAGCAGCTTGGTTGCGGGGGCAGGAGGACCCCAGCATTTT.

The J gene is TRBJ2-3, the V gene TRBV19; 9 nucleotides match TRBD2. In germline, CDR1 is LNHDA, CDR2 SQIVND (reference sequence). Trimming took 5 bases from V and 5 from J; bases not matched to a gene: 8. The CDR3 covers 15 residues. The CDR3 region is CASSEAGGPIDTQYF. The CDR3 DNA sequence: TGTGCCAGTAGTGAGGCGGGAGGGCCCATAGATACGCAGTATTTT.

The chain is built from TRBV7-9 and TRBJ1-1; D call uncertain. CDR3 length: 13 residues. Germline CDR1 reads SEHNR; CDR2 reads FQNEAQ (reference sequence). V lost 1 base and J lost 3, with 6 bases in between. CDR3 region: CASSLDRHTEAFF. CDR3 nucleotide sequence: TGTGCCAGCAGCTTAGACAGACACACTGAAGCTTTCTTT. The full variable domain, in which reference TRBV7-9 and TRBJ1-1 provide the parts outside the CDR3, is DTGVSQNPRHKITKRGQNVTFRCDPISEHNRLYWYRQTLGQGPEFLTYFQNEAQLEKSRLLSDRFSAERPKGSFSTLEIQRTEQGDSAMYLCASSLDRHTEAFFGQGTRLTVV.

This chain links TRBV24-1 with TRBJ1-1; TRBD1 is a possible D gene (5 bases). V lost 5 bases and J 6 bases, leaving 18 bases between the germline ends. The CDR3 is 15 residues long. Germline CDR1 and CDR2: KGHDR and SFDVKD. This CDR3 reads CATSAPSGEGAEAFF. The CDR3 DNA sequence: TGTGCCACCAGTGCCCCTTCGGGCGAAGGGGCTGAAGCTTTCTTT.

This chain uses TRBV7-9 with TRBJ1-1; D unresolved. V was trimmed by 5 bases and J by 1 base, leaving 8 bases between them. This CDR3 spans 13 amino acids. From germline, CDR1 is SEHNR and CDR2 FQNEAQ (reference sequence). The CDR3: CASSPAGNTEAFF. The CDR3 coding sequence is TGTGCCAGCAGCCCCGCAGGGAACACTGAAGCTTTCTTT.

The CDR3 reads CASSLSTSQFF. The CDR3 bases are TGTGCCAGCAGCTTAAGTACTAGCCAGTTCTTC. This sequence joins TRBV7-2 and TRBJ2-1; the D gene is possibly TRBD2 (6 bases). The V end lost 2 bases, the J end lost 13 bases, and 9 bases lay between the germline ends. Germline V gene data show CDR1 as SGHTA and CDR2 as FQGNSA. The CDR3 has 11 amino acids.

The CDR3 sequence: CASGSRRQGGIDTQYF. CDR3 in DNA: TGTGCCAGCGGCTCTCGACGGCAGGGAGGTATAGATACGCAGTATTTT. The gene calls are TRBV7-2 and TRBJ2-3, with D tentatively TRBD2 (6 bases). There are 16 residues in the CDR3. V was cut by 8 bases and J by 5 bases, with 23 bases left in between. Germline V lookup: CDR1 SGHTA, CDR2 FQGNSA. The full variable domain, completed using reference TRBV7-2 and TRBJ2-3, is GAGVSQSPSNKVTEKGKDVELRCDPISGHTALYWYRQSLGQGLEFLIYFQGNSAPDKSGLPSDRFSAERTGGSVSTLTIQRTQQEDSAVYLCASGSRRQGGIDTQYFGPGTRLTVL.

The genes are TRBV6-1 and TRBJ1-3; 7 positions match TRBD1. Germline-derived CDR1 and CDR2 are MNHNS and SASEGT. V was pared by 4 bases and J by 6 bases, with 21 bases of the junction left unmatched. The CDR3 covers 19 residues. CDR3 DNA: TGTGCCAGCAGTGTCCTTAAGACAGGGCCTTGGAGGGGATTAAACACCATATATTTT. It is translated as CASSVLKTGPWRGLNTIYF.

The V and J genes are TRBV2 and TRBJ1-2, with D unresolved. CDR3 length equals 13 residues. Trimming stripped 6 bases from V and 5 bases from J, with 13 bases between. Germline V gives CDR1 SNHLY, CDR2 FYNNEI. The CDR3 DNA reads as TGTGCCAGCAGCCCCGAGACACGGTATGGCTACACCTTC. This encodes CASSPETRYGYTF.

V gene TRBV10-3 combines with J gene TRBJ2-7; possible D gene TRBD2, 5 bases. This CDR3 has 13 amino acids. Trimming left V 3 bases short and J 4 bases short, with 10 bases between. Germline values: CDR1 ENHRY, CDR2 SYGVKD. This CDR3 is CAISDGVPYEQYF. As DNA, the CDR3 is TGTGCCATCAGTGACGGGGTACCTTACGAGCAGTACTTC.

The rearrangement joins TRBV29-1 to TRBJ1-2, with D uncertain. Trimming removed 7 bases from V and 6 bases from J, with 12 bases in between. The germline CDR1 and CDR2 sequences are SQVTM and ANQGSEA. The CDR3 length is 11 residues. This CDR3 is CSAWEGNGYTF. The CDR3 bases are TGCAGCGCCTGGGAGGGTAATGGCTACACCTTC.

This rearrangement joins TRBV19 to TRBJ1-4; 8 bases are shared with TRBD1. The CDR3 is 13 residues long. Germline V CDR1 and CDR2: LNHDA, SQIVND (reference sequence). The V segment lost 5 bases and the J segment 7 bases; nucleotides outside the gene matches: 3. In DNA form, the CDR3 reads TGTGCCAGTAGTGGACAGGGCGGTGAAAAACTGTTTTTT. It encodes CASSGQGGEKLFF.

The V gene is TRBV18, the J gene TRBJ2-5, with a weak D call TRBD1 (6 bases). V was clipped by 5 bases and J by 3 bases, with 13 bases between them. The V gene's germline CDR1 is KGHSH and CDR2 LQKENI. There are 14 residues in the CDR3. The CDR3 region is CASSSQGLEETQYF. As DNA, the CDR3 is TGTGCCAGCTCATCCCAGGGGCTAGAAGAGACCCAGTACTTC. Full variable domain (remainder filled in from reference TRBV18 and TRBJ2-5): NAGVMQNPRHLVRRRGQEARLRCSPMKGHSHVYWYRQLPEEGLKFMVYLQKENIIDESGMPKERFSAEFPKEGPSILRIQQVVRGDSAAYFCASSSQGLEETQYFGPGTRLLVL.

The chain couples TRBV11-2 to TRBJ2-7; D may be TRBD2 (7 bases). The CDR3 sequence is 18 residues long. Germline CDR1 is SGHAT and CDR2 is FQNNGV. V lost 3 bases and J lost 6, with 27 bases in between. Written as DNA, the CDR3 is TGTGCCAGCAGCTTCACAACAGGGCCCCGTGGCGGGAGTTTCGAGCAGTACTTC. Amino acids: CASSFTTGPRGGSFEQYF.